The sequence of this T cell receptor (beta chain) was determined in a study of T cell repertoires in aging, cancer and after chemotherapy. Study-level information: Healthy donor repertoires were recorded over several months to years and showed clear clonal overlap. The whole study produced a dataset of around 8.4 million TCR reads.

Multiplex touch-down PCR with TRB-A/B primers amplified rearranged V-D-J TRB sequences. Using its own MiXCR run on the multiplex PCR reads, TCRdb lists one record per CDR3 protein. The table records more than 7,500 distinct CDR3 sequences, around 50% of them present only once. TCR beta rearrangements were amplified from peripheral blood genomic DNA. The TCR originated in a human donor in good health. Input material: blood.

The CDR3 sequence is CASSPWTGPYEQYF. The CDR3 DNA follows: TGTGCCAGCAGCCCCTGGACAGGGCCCTACGAGCAGTACTTC. The chain employs TRBV7-2 and TRBJ2-7; 8 nucleotides agree with TRBD1. This CDR3 spans 14 amino acids. Trimming took 5 bases from V and 2 from J; bases not matched to a gene: 5. Germline-derived CDR1 and CDR2 are SGHTA and FQGNSA. Supplemented by reference TRBV7-2 and TRBJ2-7, the full variable domain reads GAGVSQSPSNKVTEKGKDVELRCDPISGHTALYWYRQSLGQGLEFLIYFQGNSAPDKSGLPSDRFSAERTGGSVSTLTIQRTQQEDSAVYLCASSPWTGPYEQYFGPGTRLTVT.